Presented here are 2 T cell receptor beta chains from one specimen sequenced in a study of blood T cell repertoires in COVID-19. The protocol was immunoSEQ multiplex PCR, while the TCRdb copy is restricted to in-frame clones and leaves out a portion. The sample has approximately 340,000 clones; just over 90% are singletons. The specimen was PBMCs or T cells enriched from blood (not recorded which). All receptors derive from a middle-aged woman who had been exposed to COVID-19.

The CDR3 region is CASSSATGGLGNTIYF. The CDR3 coding sequence is TGTGCCAGCAGTTCGGCGACAGGGGGACTTGGAAACACCATATATTTT. The chain uses TRBV27 and TRBJ1-3, with TRBD1 matching 9 bases. The CDR3 covers 16 residues. After removal of 4 bases from V and 3 bases from J, the junction contained 7 bases not matched to a gene. Germline CDR1 MNHEY, CDR2 SMNVEV (reference sequence).

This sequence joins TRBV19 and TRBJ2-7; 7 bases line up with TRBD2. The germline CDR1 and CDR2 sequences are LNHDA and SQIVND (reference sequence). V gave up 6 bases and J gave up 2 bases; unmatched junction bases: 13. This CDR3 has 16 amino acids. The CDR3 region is CASSAPLAVGAYEQYF. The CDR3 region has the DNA TGTGCCAGTAGCGCCCCTCTAGCGGTTGGGGCCTACGAGCAGTACTTC.